This passage covers 13 T cell receptor beta chains from one sample sequenced in a study of cytomegalovirus exposure and HLA in healthy donors. Use of 60 Vbeta and 13 Jbeta primers characterized the PCR. Clones were sequenced by immunoSEQ multiplex PCR, and TCRdb holds only the in-frame ones, with some missing. The sample lists about 130,000 clones, about 70% occurring once. The material sequenced was PBMCs. The origin of the receptors is a man aged 35-49 years in good health and CMV-seronegative.

This clone occurred once. The gene calls are TRBV4-2 and TRBJ2-6, with D possibly TRBD1 on 6 matching bases. This CDR3 is built from 19 residues. Germline-derived CDR1 and CDR2 are LGHNA and YNFKEQ. V lost 0 bases and J 1 base, leaving 16 bases between the germline ends. The CDR3 sequence is CASSQDPSTGFSGANVLTF. The CDR3 coding sequence is TGTGCCAGCAGCCAAGACCCGAGCACAGGGTTTTCTGGGGCCAACGTCCTGACTTTC.

Here the CDR3 DNA reads TGTGCCAGCCACCAGGGGAACGAGCAGTACTTC. This encodes CASHQGNEQYF. The gene calls are TRBV6-5 and TRBJ2-7, with a weak D call TRBD1 (6 bases). CDR3 size: 11 residues. V lost 8 bases, J lost 5 bases, and 10 bases lay in between. Per germline, CDR1 MNHEY and CDR2 SVGAGI.

The chain is built from TRBV7-6 and TRBJ2-1; D possibly corresponds to TRBD2 (6 bases). The CDR3 contains 14 residues. The V end was cut by 1 base, the J end by 9 bases, with 13 bases between. The germline V gene encodes CDR1 SGHVS and CDR2 FNYEAQ. CDR3 nucleotide sequence: TGTGCCAGCAGCTTAGAAGCGGGCCACACTGAGCAGTTCTTC. The encoded protein is CASSLEAGHTEQFF.

This rearrangement joins TRBV29-1 to TRBJ1-5; D perhaps matches TRBD1 (6 bases). This CDR3 has 14 amino acids. Per the germline V gene, CDR1 is SQVTM and CDR2 is ANQGSEA. Trimming shortened V by 6 bases and J by 7 bases, and 19 bases separated the two germline ends. The chain's CDR3 is CSVASGAGNQPQHF. The CDR3 coding sequence is TGCAGCGTCGCCTCAGGGGCAGGGAACCAGCCCCAGCATTTT.

The chain uses TRBV7-9 and TRBJ1-1; tentatively, D is TRBD1 (6 bases). The V end was cut by 1 base, the J end by 3 bases, with 15 bases between. The CDR3 extends over 16 amino acids. The germline gives CDR1 SEHNR, CDR2 FQNEAQ (reference sequence). The CDR3 protein is CASSLDAHTGYTEAFF. CDR3 DNA sequence: TGTGCCAGCAGCTTAGATGCGCACACAGGGTACACTGAAGCTTTCTTT.

The chain combines TRBV5-4 with TRBJ1-2; 7 positions agree with TRBD1. Germline lookup yields CDR1 SGHNT and CDR2 YYREEE (reference sequence). The length of the CDR3 is 12 residues. V was pared by 4 bases and J by 13 bases, with 10 bases of the junction left unmatched. The CDR3 sequence is CASSQGKDRFTF. In DNA, the CDR3 is TGTGCCAGCAGCCAGGGAAAGGACAGGTTCACCTTC.

This chain links TRBV9 with TRBJ2-7; D is unresolved. The ends were cut back, 0 bases at V and 3 bases at J, with 7 bases in the middle. The CDR3 runs 13 residues. Germline CDR1 and CDR2: SGDLS and YYNGEE. CDR3 nucleotides: TGTGCCAGCAGCGTAGATCTGTACTACGAGCAGTACTTC. It yields the protein CASSVDLYYEQYF.

This clone was detected only a few times. V usage is TRBV5-6 and J usage is TRBJ1-1; TRBD1 aligns across 9 bases. V dropped 3 bases and J dropped 5; count of bases not matched to a gene: 8. This CDR3 is 15 amino acids long. Germline-derived CDR1 and CDR2 are SGHDT and YYEEEE. Written as DNA, the CDR3 is TGTGCCAGCAGCTGGGGGACAGGGATGGCGACTGAAGCTTTCTTT. Protein sequence: CASSWGTGMATEAFF.

The CDR3 is CASSGFAGALFF. CDR3 bases: TGTGCCAGCAGCGGATTCGCAGGGGCGTTGTTTTTT. This chain joins TRBV7-8 and TRBJ1-4; D may be TRBD1 (6 bases). Germline-derived CDR1 and CDR2 are SGHVS and FQNEAQ. V was cut by 5 bases and J by 15 bases, with 16 bases left in between. The CDR3 is 12 residues long.

The J gene is TRBJ1-1, the V gene TRBV5-6, with unresolved D. V was cut by 4 bases and J by 10 bases, with 14 bases left in between. CDR3 size: 12 residues. CDR1 is SGHDT and CDR2 is YYEEEE in the germline V gene. The chain's CDR3 is CASSPRMSAAFF. In DNA, the CDR3 is TGTGCCAGCAGCCCCCGGATGAGCGCAGCTTTCTTT.

V is TRBV28 and J is TRBJ2-7, with TRBD1 matching over 7 bases. The CDR3 totals 11 residues. The V gene end was trimmed by 10 bases and the J gene end by 5 bases; junction bases not matched to a gene: 5. From germline, CDR1 is MDHEN and CDR2 SYDVKM. The CDR3 sequence: CATEGAHEQYF. Here the CDR3 DNA reads TGTGCCACTGAGGGGGCCCACGAGCAGTACTTC.

V gene TRBV9 combines with J gene TRBJ2-2, with 12 bases matching TRBD2. Germline V CDR1 and CDR2: SGDLS, YYNGEE. Germline trimming cut 0 bases from V and 7 bases from J; bases unmatched to any gene: 1. The CDR3 is 15 amino acids. In nucleotides, the CDR3 is TGTGCCAGCAGCGTAGCTAGCGGGAGGGGCGGGGAGCTGTTTTTT. Amino acids: CASSVASGRGGELFF.

CDR3 coding DNA: TGCGCCAGCAGCTACGAGACTAGCGGGACCCAAGAGACCCAGTACTTC. Protein product: CASSYETSGTQETQYF. The J gene is TRBJ2-5, the V gene TRBV5-1, with 11 nucleotides matching TRBD2. The CDR3 totals 16 residues. The junction had 5 bases not matched to a gene; V was cut back by 3 bases and J by 1 base. Germline V gene sequence: CDR1 SGHRS, CDR2 YFSETQ.